This T cell receptor (beta chain) is from a study of Graves' ophthalmopathy and Graves' hyperthyroidism listed by TCRdb under 2018. Background on the whole study: Peripheral blood was collected before any treatment was given, at the time of initial diagnosis. An independent validation cohort comprised 18 hyperthyroidism patients and 15 to 17 patients who later progressed from hyperthyroidism to ophthalmopathy. The study used signatures of the TCR beta repertoire to tell Graves' ophthalmopathy apart from Graves' hyperthyroidism and to predict which patients would progress to ophthalmopathy. T-cell repertoires of thyroid tissue and blood were compared in 5 or 6 hyperthyroidism patients. In total, approximately 130 blood samples were TCR-sequenced: approximately 42 ophthalmopathy, approximately 75 hyperthyroidism and some 17 hyperthyroidism-to-ophthalmopathy patients. The 90 to 100 discovery patients were randomly split 7:3 into training and test sets. A discovery set of 100 patients (under 45 ophthalmopathy, around 57 stable hyperthyroidism) was enrolled to explore V-J signatures distinguishing ophthalmopathy from hyperthyroidism. Following sample collection, hyperthyroidism patients were given methimazole at a starting dose of 30 mg daily, and ophthalmopathy patients were given high-dose intravenous methylprednisolone.

What the authors observed across the whole study: Ophthalmopathy was separated from stable hyperthyroidism by the 13-signature model with roughly 87% sensitivity and 81% to 83% specificity in cross-validation and with 80%/75% in the test set. Most of the expanded thyroid clonotypes with a frequency above 0.001 were also detected in blood, and it was suggested that the thyroid immune response may be reflected by blood repertoires. Sample size was not statistically predetermined, and group allocation was not concealed from the investigators. In validation, the model predicted ophthalmopathy progression with about 71% sensitivity and roughly 72% specificity; roughly 11 predicted patients were CT-confirmed with GO in a median of roughly 6.8 months.

Ophthalmopathy patients had moderately to severely active disease, Clinical Activity Score of at least 3, NOSPECS grade of at least 4, and disease duration under 3 months. Patients with other autoimmune diseases, uncontrolled infections, pregnancy or lactation were excluded from the study. Clinical symptoms, serum thyroxine, TRAb, thyroid ultrasound and orbital computed tomography were used for diagnosis. Ficoll-Paque density gradient centrifugation was used to isolate PBMCs from under 11 ml of fresh peripheral blood. Total RNA was extracted using Trizol reagent, and RNA quality was checked on an Agilent 2100 Bioanalyzer. The table lists this clonotype with many counts. This receptor's antigen is unknown. Base-call qualities are not available, and no considerably larger clone is one nucleotide away. V ends up 3 bases short and J 8 bases short, with an unmatched junction base count of 3. Taken from the germline V gene, the CDR1 and CDR2 loops are MNHNS and SASEGT. The CDR3 measures 13 amino acids from cysteine to phenylalanine. The CDR3 DNA has 39 bases and is translated from base 1.

TCR beta CDR3 regions were amplified from RNA transcripts for repertoire sequencing. A first-round RT-PCR used HTBI primers with the Qiagen OneStep RT-PCR kit, followed by a second-round multiplex PCR, size selection and purification. Sequencing of the libraries was carried out on an Illumina HiSeq2000 in paired-end mode with 100 bp reads. The study's own analysis went as follows. Reads were processed with SOAPnuke, discarding reads with adapters, uncalled bases, mean Phred below 15, or no exact constant-primer or identifier match. High-quality paired reads were merged with COPE v1.2.5. Each unique nucleotide sequence was defined as a clonotype, and clonotypes were aligned to IMGT TRB V, D and J references with MiTCR v1.1. Analysis was restricted to V-J combinations with a frequency above 0.0001, which covered roughly 99% of repertoires. For each V-J combination, a TCR clonal expansion and chaos score was defined as F50 clonal expansion divided by the chaos observed in the TCRdist matrix. Features were reduced by Welch's t-statistics and random forest to approximately 13 V-J combinations, which fed a naive Bayes classifier. The Morisita-Horn index was used to measure how similar the thyroid and blood repertoires were. TCRdb reworked the public reads: Q25 trimming with fastp, MiXCR clone assembly, productive beta chains retained. A single entry per CDR3 protein holds the most common genes and DNA from its merged rows. The V and J calls and clone size are TCRdb's, not the authors'. The sample has about half a million distinct CDR3 sequences on record, over 13% of them singletons. The ten largest account for about 9.4% of the sample.

The sequenced sample consisted of blood. The TCR sequence derives from a woman in her twenties or thirties with Graves' ophthalmopathy. Donor details come from another sample of the same person, matched by shared clones. This chain joins TRBV6-1 to TRBJ1-5; TRBD1 aligns with 8 central bases. DNA sequence: TGTGCCAGCAGTGACAGGGGGCCGGAGCCCCAGCATTTT. This is translated as CASSDRGPEPQHF.